This TCR beta chain came from a study of molecular identifiers for immune sequencing clone quantification. One entry per CDR3 protein, called by TCRdb with MiXCR from the PCR reads. The sample has about 510,000 distinct CDR3 sequences, around 21% seen once; the top ten hold 0.84%. This clonotype was observed many times. The sequenced sample consisted of naive CD8+ T cells from blood, with Jurkat cell RNA spiked in. Subset meaning: FACS-sorted CD8+CD4-CCR7+CD45RA+ naive T cells. The TCR sequence derives from a human donor in good health. Some libraries in this study had Jurkat cell RNA spiked in.

The CDR3 spells CASSQDHRGTYNEQFF. In DNA form, the CDR3 reads TGCGCCAGCAGCCAAGATCACAGGGGGACCTACAATGAGCAGTTCTTC. The V gene is TRBV4-3, the J gene TRBJ2-1; 8 bases line up with TRBD1. Looked up from germline, CDR1 is LGHNA and CDR2 is YSLEER. V lost 0 bases, J lost 2 bases, and 3 bases stayed unmatched. The CDR3 has 16 residues.